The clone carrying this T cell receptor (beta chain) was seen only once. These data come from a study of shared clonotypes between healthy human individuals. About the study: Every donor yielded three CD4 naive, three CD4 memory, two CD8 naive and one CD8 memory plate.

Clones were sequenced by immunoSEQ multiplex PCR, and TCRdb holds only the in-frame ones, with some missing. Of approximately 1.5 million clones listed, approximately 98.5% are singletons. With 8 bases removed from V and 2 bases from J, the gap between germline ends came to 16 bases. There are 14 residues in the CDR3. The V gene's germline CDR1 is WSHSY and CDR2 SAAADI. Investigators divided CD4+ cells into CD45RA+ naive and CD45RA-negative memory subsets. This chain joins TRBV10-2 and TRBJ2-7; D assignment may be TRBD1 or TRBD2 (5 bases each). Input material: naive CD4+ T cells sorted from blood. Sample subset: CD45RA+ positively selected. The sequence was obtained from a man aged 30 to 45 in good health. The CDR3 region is CASSTPGRTYEQYF. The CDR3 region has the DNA TGCGCCAGCTCGACCCCGGGACGGACCTACGAGCAGTACTTC.